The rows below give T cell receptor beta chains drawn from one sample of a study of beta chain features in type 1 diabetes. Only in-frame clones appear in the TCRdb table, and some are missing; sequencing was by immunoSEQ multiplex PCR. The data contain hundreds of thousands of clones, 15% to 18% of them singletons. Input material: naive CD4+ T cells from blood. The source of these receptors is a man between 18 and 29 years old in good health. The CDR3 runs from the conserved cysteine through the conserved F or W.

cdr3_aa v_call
CASSLARKKAGTGIYEQYF TRBV7-9
CASSLGTVQETQYF TRBV7-6
CASSVGSGQSYNEQFF TRBV9
CASSVGETQYF TRBV19
CASSVGQGPSPLHF TRBV2
CASSLSSLLAKNIQYF TRBV5-1
CASSVSGTSVDTQYF TRBV9
CASNLADYTDTQYF TRBV28
CASSSEYGYTF TRBV7-9
CCGVGGYEQYF TRBV29-1
CASHRGLGANVLTF TRBV28
CASSQGYGVLTQPQHF TRBV7-9
CASSYLSGPGYGYTF TRBV6-6
CASSKGTGDTDTQYF TRBV21-1
CASSQDLRFTDTQYF TRBV4-3
CASSTNGGLFYNEQFF TRBV28
CASSFSSGANVLTF TRBV7-2